This T cell receptor (beta chain) was profiled in a study of identical twins. General study points: Twins shared out-of-frame alpha sequences with excess low generation probability. Zero-insertion analyses were open to partial confounding by invariant MAIT and iNKT cells.

TCRdb re-analysed the 5' RACE reads in MiXCR, keeping a single row per CDR3 protein. The profile shows around 300,000 distinct CDR3 sequences, approximately 8.5% of them singletons. A note on this clonotype: Antigen: not known.

These data were likewise used in another study, on yellow fever vaccine responses in identical twins. From that report: Twins reportedly appeared to share part of their vaccine T cell response while keeping part individual.

Material for sequencing was memory (CD45RO+) T cells sorted from blood. This TCR was recovered from a woman aged 18-29 years in good health.

DNA of the CDR3: TGCAGCGTTGAAGATCTTGCCTACGAGCAGTACTTC. It codes for CSVEDLAYEQYF. The chain links TRBV29-1 to TRBJ2-7; D uncertain. The V end was cut by 0 bases, the J end by 2 bases, with 5 bases between. CDR1 and CDR2 from the germline V gene are SQVTM and ANQGSEA. The CDR3 loop spans 12 amino acids.